The rows below give T cell receptor beta chains drawn from one sample of a study of immune evolution from preneoplasia to lung adenocarcinoma. The data were produced by immunoSEQ multiplex PCR, yet TCRdb's version contains in-frame clones alone and is incomplete. The sample includes roughly 9,900 clones, around four fifths of them seen just once. Sequences were obtained from FFPE minimally invasive lung adenocarcinoma tissue. The source is a person aged 70 to 79 with lung adenocarcinoma. Some clones in this sample may be carry-over from other donors' samples. CDR3s include the opening cysteine and the closing phenylalanine or tryptophan. A D gene is named only where the DNA matches it firmly. The size of a clone is reported for some rows only, either as once, few or many, or as a class for expanded clones.

NA,TRBV7-9,TRBJ2-2,NA,TGTGCCAGTCGTTTGTCATTGAACACCGGGGAGCTGTTTTTT,CASRLSLNTGELFF
NA,TRBV6-5,TRBJ2-7,NA,TGTGCCAGCAGTTACTCCCGGTTAGCCTACGAGCAGTACTTC,CASSYSRLAYEQYF
NA,TRBV28,TRBJ2-2,TRBD2,TGTGCCAGCAGTTTATTCCGATTCGCGGGAGTGACGAACACCGGGGAGCTGTTTTTT,CASSLFRFAGVTNTGELFF
NA,TRBV19,TRBJ1-5,NA,TGTGCCAGCCCTGACAGTAATCAGCCCCAGCATTTT,CASPDSNQPQHF
NA,TRBV2,TRBJ1-5,TRBD1,TGTGCCAGCAGTGGTGGACAGGGGGCTCAGCCCCAGCATTTT,CASSGGQGAQPQHF
NA,TRBV5-1,TRBJ2-7,TRBD1,TGCGCCAGCAGCAAACAGGGGACCTCCTACGAGCAGTACTTC,CASSKQGTSYEQYF
NA,TRBV5-5,TRBJ1-5,NA,TGTGCCAGCAGCTTGGAGGTGACAGCCAGATATCAGCCCCAGCATTTT,CASSLEVTARYQPQHF
NA,TRBV4-2,TRBJ2-7,TRBD1,TGTGCCAGCAGCCAAGACGGACAGGGATCCGAGCAGTACTTC,CASSQDGQGSEQYF
NA,TRBV9,TRBJ2-2,NA,TGTGCCAGCAGCGTAGGGGGCGACACCGGGGAGCTGTTTTTT,CASSVGGDTGELFF
NA,TRBV19,TRBJ2-7,TRBD1,TGTGCCAGTAGTTTAGGACAGGGAGGCTACGAGCAGTACTTC,CASSLGQGGYEQYF
NA,TRBV14,TRBJ2-7,TRBD2,TGTGCCAGCAGCCAAACTAGCGGGAGGCGGGACGAGCAGTACTTC,CASSQTSGRRDEQYF
NA,TRBV20-1,TRBJ2-7,NA,TGCAGTGCTAAACTAGCTGCCGAGCAGTACTTC,CSAKLAAEQYF
NA,TRBV6-5,TRBJ1-3,NA,TGTGCCAGCAGTTACTCCCTTGGGGGCTCAGGGAACACCATATATTTT,CASSYSLGGSGNTIYF
NA,TRBV5-1,TRBJ2-1,NA,TGCGCCAGCAGCTATACTACAGGGCCCGTCGACAATGAGCAGTTCTTC,CASSYTTGPVDNEQFF
NA,TRBV28,TRBJ2-5,NA,TGTGCCAGCAGTACCCCGGGCCAAGAGACCCAGTACTTC,CASSTPGQETQYF
NA,TRBV10-1,TRBJ1-2,NA,TGCGCCAGCAGTGAGGAACCGGGACACTTTACTAACTATGGCTACACCTTC,CASSEEPGHFTNYGYTF
NA,TRBV28,TRBJ1-6,NA,TGTGCCAGCTCCTATAATTCACCCCTCCACTTT,CASSYNSPLHF
NA,TRBV2,TRBJ2-3,NA,TGTGCCAGCAGGTGGACGGGAGCAGGGGATACGCAGTATTTT,CASRWTGAGDTQYF
NA,TRBV30,TRBJ1-4,NA,TGTGCCTGGAGTGTAGGGGGGTTAGGCGAAAAACTGTTTTTT,CAWSVGGLGEKLFF
NA,TRBV2,TRBJ2-5,NA,TGTGCCAGCAGTGGGGGGCTGTACCAAGAGACCCAGTACTTC,CASSGGLYQETQYF
NA,TRBV7-3,TRBJ1-2,NA,TGTGCCAGCAGCAACAGGGACGGCTATGGCTACACCTTC,CASSNRDGYGYTF
few,TRBV19,TRBJ1-1,NA,TGTGCCAGTAGACCGACAGAGAAGAACACTGAAGCTTTCTTT,CASRPTEKNTEAFF
NA,TRBV14,TRBJ1-2,TRBD1,TGTGCCAGCAGCCCCAGACAGGGCTCCAGCTATGGCTACACCTTC,CASSPRQGSSYGYTF
NA,TRBV30,TRBJ1-1,TRBD1,TGTGCCTGGAGATACAAGGACAGGGGGAACACTGAAGCTTTCTTT,CAWRYKDRGNTEAFF
NA,TRBV18,TRBJ1-4,TRBD1,TGTGCCAGCTCGAACCGGGGGACAGGGAATGAAAAACTGTTTTTT,CASSNRGTGNEKLFF
NA,TRBV5-1,TRBJ1-1,NA,TGCGCCAGCAGTACCCAGCCGGGACAACAGAACACTGAAGCTTTCTTT,CASSTQPGQQNTEAFF
NA,TRBV5-4,TRBJ2-5,NA,TGTGCCAGCAGACGAACTCGGCAGGGGGGGGAGACCCAGTACTTC,CASRRTRQGGETQYF
NA,TRBV20-1,TRBJ2-7,NA,TGCAGTGCTCAAAACTACTACGAGCAGTACTTC,CSAQNYYEQYF
NA,TRBV2,TRBJ2-1,NA,TGTGCCAGCAGACGACTAGAGAATGAGCAGTTCTTC,CASRRLENEQFF
NA,TRBV7-9,TRBJ2-3,TRBD1,TGTGCCAGCAGCTTTAAACAGGGGGATGCCACAGATACGCAGTATTTT,CASSFKQGDATDTQYF
NA,TRBV29-1,TRBJ2-3,TRBD1,TGCAGCGTGGGGGTCCGAGGGGGCGGAAGCACAGATACGCAGTATTTT,CSVGVRGGGSTDTQYF
once,TRBV27,TRBJ1-1,NA,TGTGCCAGCAGTCCCCCACCGGACCAAGGGACTGAAGCTTTCTTT,CASSPPPDQGTEAFF
NA,TRBV9,TRBJ2-3,TRBD1,TGTGCCAGCAGCGTAGGGACAGGGGGCACAGATACGCAGTATTTT,CASSVGTGGTDTQYF
NA,TRBV7-7,TRBJ2-3,TRBD2,TGTGCTAGCAGCTTAGCGCGGGGGGCGGATACGCAGTATTTT,CASSLARGADTQYF
few,TRBV2,TRBJ2-2,NA,TGTGCCAGCAGGGACCGCCCGAACACCGGGGAGCTGTTTTTT,CASRDRPNTGELFF
NA,TRBV30,TRBJ2-2,NA,TGTGCCTGGAAAGGGATGGTCGGGGAGCTGTTTTTT,CAWKGMVGELFF
NA,TRBV7-9,TRBJ2-3,TRBD2,TGTGCCAGCAGCTTGACTAGCGGTTTTAGGACAGATACGCAGTATTTT,CASSLTSGFRTDTQYF